This TCR beta chain was sequenced in a study of blood T cell repertoires in COVID-19. Across the whole study: Sites in the United States, Italy and Spain provided acute and convalescent COVID-19 samples. Sources were T cells, B-cell-depleted T cells, or PBMCs; the material itself was cDNA or gDNA.

Original processing methods: Nucleated cell number was recorded as an estimate derived from reference gene primer amplification. The assay was immunoSEQ multiplex PCR, and TCRdb's table has in-frame clones only and misses some. V and J calls and clone size are copied from that table; D and trimming were computed from the DNA. There are tens of thousands of clones in the sample; 75% to 85% occur only once, and 12% lies in the top ten. CDR3 size: 11 residues. Trimming pared 4 bases from V and 8 bases from J, leaving 5 bases between. The sequence came from a human donor in a cohort sampled during active COVID-19. The source material was peripheral blood. The rearrangement links TRBV12-3 or TRBV12-4 to TRBJ2-2; no clear D. CDR3 nucleotide sequence: TGTGCCAGCAGTTCGGAGGGGGAGCTGTTTTTT. It is translated as CASSSEGELFF.